The 8 T cell receptor beta chains given below trace back to one sample, sequenced in a study of T cells of healthy individuals. TCRdb passed the 5' RACE reads through MiXCR, listing each CDR3 protein once. The sample comprises some 39,000 distinct CDR3 sequences, 4% to 5.5% of which are singletons, and about 10% rests with the top ten. These receptors were taken from a human donor in good health.

This clonotype was observed at least ten times. The chain uses TRBV28 and TRBJ1-6, with a weak D call TRBD1 (6 bases). Germline loops: CDR1 MDHEN, CDR2 SYDVKM. The CDR3 runs 14 residues. V lost 3 bases, J lost 12 bases, and 15 bases lay in between. Here the CDR3 DNA reads TGTGCCAGCAGTTTGGAGGACAGAACCAAACCCCTCCACTTT. As protein: CASSLEDRTKPLHF.

This clonotype has more than one count but fewer than ten. The rearrangement joins TRBV30 to TRBJ2-1; no definite D call. Germline V CDR1 and CDR2: GTSNPN, SVGIG (reference sequence). This CDR3 has 16 residues. V lost 0 bases and J 0 bases, leaving 12 bases between the germline ends. The DNA for the CDR3 is TGTGCCTGGAGTGTTGGGCAAACCAGCTCCTACAATGAGCAGTTCTTC. Translation gives CAWSVGQTSSYNEQFF.

This clonotype is deemed medium-sized. The gene calls are TRBV3-1 and TRBJ1-1; D is possibly TRBD1 (5 bases). V lost 0 bases to trimming and J lost 1 base, with 15 bases between them. CDR1 LGHDT and CDR2 YNNKEL come from the germline V gene (reference sequence). The CDR3 consists of 17 residues. In DNA form, the CDR3 reads TGTGCCAGCAGCCAAGATCAGGGCGGCCAGCCGAACACTGAAGCTTTCTTT. It specifies CASSQDQGGQPNTEAFF. Full variable domain (remainder filled in from reference TRBV3-1 and TRBJ1-1): DTAVSQTPKYLVTQMGNDKSIKCEQNLGHDTMYWYKQDSKKFLKIMFSYNNKELIINETVPNRFSPKSPDKAHLNLHINSLELGDSAVYFCASSQDQGGQPNTEAFFGQGTRLTVV.

This clonotype was seen just once. A clone one base away is much larger, so this may be a read error. The chain joins TRBV6-5 to TRBJ1-6; D gene ambiguous. CDR1 is MNHEY, CDR2 SVGAGI, per germline. The length of the CDR3 is 14 residues. The CDR3 spells CASKASSYNTPLHF. In DNA form, the CDR3 reads TGTGCCAGCAAGGCAAGCTCCTATAATACACCCCTCCACTTT.

The chain uses TRBV18 and TRBJ1-6; 7 bases agree with TRBD1. J lost 7 bases, V lost 5 bases, and 11 bases had no gene match. The CDR3 sequence is 16 residues long. From germline, CDR1 is KGHSH and CDR2 LQKENI. The CDR3 region is CASSGTRGTENSPLHF. The CDR3, as DNA: TGTGCCAGCTCAGGAACCCGAGGGACAGAAAATTCACCCCTCCACTTT.

Ten or more counts support this clonotype. This chain connects TRBV20-1 to TRBJ2-1, with 10 bases matching TRBD2. From germline, CDR1 is DFQATT and CDR2 SNEGSKA (reference sequence). There are 18 residues in the CDR3. J gave up 0 bases and V 2 bases, and 10 bases lay outside the gene matches. The chain's CDR3 is CSARKELAGTSSYNEQFF. CDR3 nucleotides: TGCAGTGCTAGAAAGGAACTAGCGGGAACGAGCTCCTACAATGAGCAGTTCTTC.

This clonotype has at least ten counts. The chain recombines TRBV6-1 with TRBJ2-5, with D perhaps TRBD2 (7 bases). The CDR3 has 14 amino acids. V lost 8 bases and J 4 bases, leaving 17 bases between the germline ends. CDR1 MNHNS and CDR2 SASEGT come from the germline V gene. The CDR3 DNA follows: TGTGCCAGCGTAAGGGGGGGAGGCTCAGAGACCCAGTACTTC. Translated: CASVRGGGSETQYF.

In its sample, this clonotype was seen a few times. The chain couples TRBV11-3 to TRBJ2-7; 11 bases line up with TRBD1. CDR3 size: 16 residues. Germline V CDR1 and CDR2: SGHNT, YENEEA. J lost 3 bases, V lost 0 bases, and 4 bases had no gene match. The CDR3 region is CASSLDAGTGGYEQYF. CDR3 nucleotide sequence: TGTGCCAGCAGCTTAGACGCCGGGACAGGGGGCTACGAGCAGTACTTC.